This T cell receptor beta chain was documented in a study of preoperative IRX-2 immunotherapy in early breast cancer. Treatment meaning: preoperative locoregional IRX-2 cytokine immunotherapy. Libraries were prepared by immunoSEQ multiplex PCR; TCRdb keeps only in-frame clonotypes and omits some of them. The repertoire has some 59,000 clones, 94% of them found once; the top ten carry roughly 1.5%. J gave up 1 base and V 3 bases, and 0 bases lay outside the gene matches. The CDR3 is 14 amino acids. Germline-derived CDR1 and CDR2 are SGHTA and FQGNSA. The V call is TRBV7-2, the J call TRBJ1-5; 7 bases agree with TRBD1. The sample was collected from a patient treated with IRX-2 immunotherapy. The clonotype comes from a human donor with breast cancer. The DNA of the CDR3 is TGTGCCAGCAGCTTGACAGGGAGCAATCAGCCCCAGCATTTT. Its protein product is CASSLTGSNQPQHF.